The rows below give T cell receptor beta chains drawn from one sample of a study of T cells after yellow fever vaccination. TCRdb re-called the 5' RACE reads through MiXCR, storing one row per CDR3 protein. The data show 500,000 to 650,000 distinct CDR3 sequences, 17% seen once. Material: PBMCs, obtained more than 4 days after the first yellow fever vaccination. The receptors shown here come from a man younger than 35 who received the YFV17D yellow fever vaccine. Both conserved end residues are part of each CDR3. Size tells how often a clone was seen (once, few, many) or the class of an expanded clone, and some rows leave it out.

abundance	v_gene	j_gene	CDR3aa
many	TRBV7-8	TRBJ1-2	CASSPRRGANYGYTF
few	TRBV7-3	TRBJ2-1	CASGVGGLGSYNEQFF
few	TRBV11-2	TRBJ2-5	CASSLAWQGRETQYF
few	TRBV28	TRBJ1-1	CASRLQGVEAFF
few	TRBV6-5	TRBJ1-4	CASSYSGAAGEKLFF
.	TRBV6-2/TRBV6-3	TRBJ2-6	CASSRPGQGPRGANVLTF
many	TRBV7-8	TRBJ1-1	CASSSGTENTEAFF
.	TRBV5-1	TRBJ2-2	CASSIYRGRLTGELFF
.	TRBV9	TRBJ1-3	CASSVGTGPSGNTIYF
.	TRBV12-3/TRBV12-4	TRBJ1-2	CASRASGRHYGYTF
few	TRBV7-2	TRBJ2-1	CASSFYSHNEQFF
.	TRBV5-1	TRBJ2-7	CASSYRQGLYEQYF
.	TRBV7-2	TRBJ1-1	CASSFRDRGNTEAFF
few	TRBV5-4	TRBJ2-3	CASSIQADTQYF
.	TRBV7-2	TRBJ1-1	CASRTMGAREAFF
many	TRBV12-3/TRBV12-4	TRBJ1-2	CASSLQGFYGYTF
few	TRBV21-1	TRBJ1-5	CASSKDGGLTGNQPQHF
.	TRBV29-1	TRBJ2-3	CSARGGGGGGTQYF
.	TRBV29-1	TRBJ1-6	CSVRDSDSPLHF
few	TRBV18	TRBJ2-3	CASRRGRALTDTQYF
few	TRBV5-1	TRBJ1-1	CASSLEQGGHAFF
.	TRBV7-2	TRBJ1-6	CASSFQGAGSPLHF
.	TRBV15	TRBJ2-5	CATRPSERETQYF
.	TRBV28	TRBJ1-1	CASSNAGKAFF
few	TRBV28	TRBJ1-4	CASSPGQLEKLFF
few	TRBV12-3/TRBV12-4	TRBJ2-3	CASSLGGFGTDTQYF
few	TRBV7-9	TRBJ2-5	CASSSKTGRETQYF
.	TRBV24-1	TRBJ2-5	CATSVPSGIRETQYF
few	TRBV3-1	TRBJ2-2	CASSQDPSPVFF
few	TRBV19	TRBJ1-1	CASSIEVPAEAFF
.	TRBV20-1	TRBJ2-1	CSARIGGGNEQFF
few	TRBV7-2	TRBJ2-1	CASSFLGIGPYNEQFF
.	TRBV4-2	TRBJ2-2	CASSQESRGTGELFF
.	TRBV5-5	TRBJ2-1	CASSLDPLSYNEQFF
few	TRBV5-1	TRBJ2-7	CASKQGPGSSYEQYF
many	TRBV5-1	TRBJ2-4	CASSLDGGLNIQYF
few	TRBV29-1	TRBJ2-3	CSVEPGKGDTQYF
.	TRBV4-3	TRBJ1-1	CASRVKQGSTEAFF
few	TRBV4-1	TRBJ1-5	CASSQGDRGDQPQHF